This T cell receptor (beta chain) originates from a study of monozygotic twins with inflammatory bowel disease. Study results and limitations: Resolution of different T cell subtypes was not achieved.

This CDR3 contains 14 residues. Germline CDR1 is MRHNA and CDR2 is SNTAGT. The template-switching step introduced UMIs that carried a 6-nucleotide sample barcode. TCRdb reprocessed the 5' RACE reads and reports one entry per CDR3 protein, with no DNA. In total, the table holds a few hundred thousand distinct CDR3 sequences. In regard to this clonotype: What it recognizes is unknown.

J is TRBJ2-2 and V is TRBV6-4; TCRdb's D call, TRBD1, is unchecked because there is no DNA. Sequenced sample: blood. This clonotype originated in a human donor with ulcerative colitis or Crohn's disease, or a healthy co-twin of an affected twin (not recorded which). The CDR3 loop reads CASSDGTNTGELFF.